The sequence of this T cell receptor beta chain was determined in a study of blood T cell repertoires in COVID-19. Study-level background: Specimens from acute and convalescent COVID-19 originated in the United States, Italy and Spain. PBMCs, B-cell-depleted T cells, or T cells were the source of the cDNA or gDNA that made up the material.

Trimming cost V 2 bases and J 2 bases, with 14 bases left between them. CDR3 length equals 16 residues. From germline, CDR1 is LGHDT and CDR2 YNNKEL (reference sequence). This clone is a singleton in its sample. The authors' processing: By means of reference gene primer amplification, nucleated cell counts were estimated. The repertoire was sequenced with immunoSEQ multiplex PCR; TCRdb's copy has only in-frame clones and lacks some. That table supplies the V and J calls and clone size; D and trimming were determined from the DNA. The sample lists 200,000 to 300,000 clones, about nine tenths occurring once.

Material: peripheral blood. This sequence was found in a man aged 55 to 70 who had recovered from COVID-19. The V and J genes are TRBV3-1 (or the pseudogene TRBV3-2) and TRBJ2-3; D gene ambiguous. CDR3 coding DNA: TGTGCCAGCAGCCAACGTCTAGGAGCGCACACAGATACGCAGTATTTT. Protein sequence: CASSQRLGAHTDTQYF.